This T cell receptor (beta chain) was sequenced during a study of blood T cell repertoires in COVID-19. Looking at the study overall: Specimens from acute and convalescent COVID-19 originated in the United States, Italy and Spain. T cells, B-cell-depleted T cells, or PBMCs supplied cDNA or gDNA.

The CDR3 length is 13 residues. The germline V gene has CDR1 LGHDT and CDR2 YNNKEL (reference sequence). Trimming pared 7 bases from V and 3 bases from J, leaving 12 bases between. Assay: immunoSEQ multiplex PCR; the TCRdb copy retains only in-frame clones and omits some. The sample lists some 130,000 clones, roughly 79% occurring once. Sequencing input: peripheral blood. The sequence came from a human donor in a cohort sampled during active COVID-19. The rearrangement joins TRBV3-1 (or the pseudogene TRBV3-2) to TRBJ1-1, with D uncertain. In nucleotides, the CDR3 is TGTGCCAGCACCCTCACCGGAGACACTGAAGCTTTCTTT. Translation gives CASTLTGDTEAFF.